This T cell receptor beta chain derives from a study of shared T cell receptors in the human thymus. The table came from immunoSEQ multiplex PCR; TCRdb's copy has only in-frame clones and leaves some out. Of 540,000 or so clones listed, around 82% are singletons. V was clipped by 5 bases and J by 4 bases, with 14 bases between them. Germline V gene data show CDR1 as MDHEN and CDR2 as SYDVKM. The CDR3 has 14 amino acids. A further study also used this sample, focusing on human thymus T cells.

The chain uses TRBV28 and TRBJ1-1; D perhaps matches TRBD1 (5 bases). The sequenced material came from thymocytes. The clonotype originates from a boy younger than two with a congenital heart defect. In nucleotides, the CDR3 is TGTGCCAGCAGTACCCCACCGGGGGGCACTGAAGCTTTCTTT. Translation gives CASSTPPGGTEAFF.